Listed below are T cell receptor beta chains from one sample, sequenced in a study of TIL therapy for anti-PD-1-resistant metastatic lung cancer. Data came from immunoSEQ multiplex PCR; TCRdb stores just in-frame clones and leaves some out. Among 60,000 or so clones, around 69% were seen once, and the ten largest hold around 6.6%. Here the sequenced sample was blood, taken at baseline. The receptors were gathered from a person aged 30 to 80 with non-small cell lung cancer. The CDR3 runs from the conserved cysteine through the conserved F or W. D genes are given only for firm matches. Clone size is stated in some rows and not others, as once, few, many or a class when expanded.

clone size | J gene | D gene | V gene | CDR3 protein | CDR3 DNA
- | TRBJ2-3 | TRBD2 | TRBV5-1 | CASSLVSGGQDTQYF | TGCGCCAGCAGCTTGGTTAGCGGGGGGCAAGATACGCAGTATTTT
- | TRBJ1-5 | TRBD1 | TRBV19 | CASSTRTGPNQPQHF | TGTGCCAGTAGTACCCGGACAGGTCCCAATCAGCCCCAGCATTTT
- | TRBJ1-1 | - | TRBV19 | CASSLGKGWTEAFF | TGTGCCAGTAGCCTCGGGAAGGGCTGGACTGAAGCTTTCTTT
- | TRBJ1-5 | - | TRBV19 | CASSRTMMNSNQPQHF | TGTGCCAGTAGTAGAACCATGATGAATAGCAATCAGCCCCAGCATTTT
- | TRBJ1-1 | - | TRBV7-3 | CASSLTGGNTEAFF | TGTGCCAGCAGCTTAACAGGAGGAAACACTGAAGCTTTCTTT
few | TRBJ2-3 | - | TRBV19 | CASSIGVGSLRDTQYF | TGTGCCAGTAGTATCGGAGTGGGGTCACTCCGAGATACGCAGTATTTT
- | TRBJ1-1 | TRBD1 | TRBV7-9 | CASSVGQGSTEAFF | TGTGCCAGCAGCGTCGGACAGGGGAGTACTGAAGCTTTCTTT
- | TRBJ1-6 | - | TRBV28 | CASSPALLLSSYNSPLHF | TGTGCCAGCAGCCCTGCATTGCTCTTAAGCTCCTATAATTCACCCCTCCACTTT
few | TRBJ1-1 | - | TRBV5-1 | CASSFSEGTEAFF | TGCGCCAGCAGCTTTTCGGAGGGTACTGAAGCTTTCTTT
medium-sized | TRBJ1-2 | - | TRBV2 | CASSDAAGYGYTF | TGTGCCAGCAGTGATGCTGCAGGGTATGGCTACACCTTC
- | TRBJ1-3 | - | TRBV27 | CASSPVGPMISGNTIYF | TGTGCCAGCAGTCCAGTGGGACCTATGATCTCTGGAAACACCATATATTTT
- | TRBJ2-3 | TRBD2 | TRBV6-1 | CASSVSGLTTDTQYF | TGTGCCAGCAGTGTCTCGGGACTAACCACAGATACGCAGTATTTT
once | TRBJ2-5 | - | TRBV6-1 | CASSGTPYNQETQYF | TGTGCCAGCAGTGGAACCCCCTACAACCAAGAGACCCAGTACTTC
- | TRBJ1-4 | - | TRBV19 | CATTTGLNEKLFF | TGTGCCACCACCACGGGTCTTAATGAAAAACTGTTTTTT
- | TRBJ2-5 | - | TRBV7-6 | CASSDLRETQYF | TGTGCCAGCAGCGACCTCAGAGAGACCCAGTACTTC
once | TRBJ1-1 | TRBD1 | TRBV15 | CATSRQGLMNTEAFF | TGTGCCACCAGTAGACAGGGTTTAATGAACACTGAAGCTTTCTTT
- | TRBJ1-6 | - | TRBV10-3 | CATALEKDFSPLHF | TGTGCCACCGCCCTTGAAAAGGATTTCTCACCCCTCCACTTT
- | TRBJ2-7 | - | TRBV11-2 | CASSLDMGISYEQYF | TGTGCCAGCAGCTTAGATATGGGGATTTCCTACGAGCAGTACTTC
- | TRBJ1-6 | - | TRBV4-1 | CASSSEAAKSPLHF | TGCGCCAGCAGCTCCGAGGCGGCTAAATCACCCCTCCACTTT
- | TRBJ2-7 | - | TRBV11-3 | CASSSEGYEQYF | TGTGCCAGCAGCTCAGAGGGGTACGAGCAGTACTTC
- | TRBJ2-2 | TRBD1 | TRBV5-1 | CASSPRTGQITGELFF | TGCGCCAGCAGCCCGCGAACGGGACAGATAACCGGGGAGCTGTTTTTT
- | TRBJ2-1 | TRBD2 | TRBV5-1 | CASSLDPASGRALNEQFF | TGCGCCAGCAGCTTGGACCCGGCTAGCGGGAGGGCCCTCAATGAGCAGTTCTTC
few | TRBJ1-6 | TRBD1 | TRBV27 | CASSAAGGYNSPLHF | TGTGCCAGCAGTGCGGCAGGGGGATATAATTCACCCCTCCACTTT
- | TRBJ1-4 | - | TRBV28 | CASSPHEKLFF | TGTGCCAGCAGCCCTCATGAAAAACTGTTTTTT
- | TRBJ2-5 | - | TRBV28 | CASSQGAGGSAQYF | TGTGCCAGCAGTCAAGGGGCCGGGGGCTCGGCCCAGTACTTC
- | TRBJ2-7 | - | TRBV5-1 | CASSLIPGDYEQYF | TGCGCCAGCAGCTTGATTCCAGGAGACTACGAGCAGTACTTC
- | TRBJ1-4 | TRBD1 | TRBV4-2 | CASSQAATGGGFLYEKLFF | TGTGCCAGCAGCCAAGCCGCTACAGGGGGCGGGTTCTTATATGAAAAACTGTTTTTT
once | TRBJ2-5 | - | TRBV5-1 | CASSGRLGETQYF | TGCGCCAGCAGCGGTAGACTGGGGGAGACCCAGTACTTC
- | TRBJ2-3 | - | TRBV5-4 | CASSSEGGHTDTQYF | TGTGCCAGCAGCTCCGAGGGGGGTCACACAGATACGCAGTATTTT
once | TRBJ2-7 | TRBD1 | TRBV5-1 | CASSLVPIGQGSSYEQYF | TGCGCCAGCAGCTTGGTCCCTATCGGACAGGGGAGCTCCTACGAGCAGTACTTC
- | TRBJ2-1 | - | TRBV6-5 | CASRSPTSSYNEQFF | TGTGCCAGCAGGTCCCCCACTAGCTCCTACAATGAGCAGTTCTTC
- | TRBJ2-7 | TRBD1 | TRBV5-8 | CASSTGTGWRSYEQYF | TGTGCCAGCAGCACCGGGACAGGGTGGCGGTCCTACGAGCAGTACTTC
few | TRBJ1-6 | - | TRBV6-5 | CASRNRQVQISPLHF | TGTGCCAGCAGGAACAGACAGGTTCAAATTTCACCCCTCCACTTT
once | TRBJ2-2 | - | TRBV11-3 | CASRPGGGSTGELFF | TGTGCCAGCAGGCCGGGGGGCGGGAGCACCGGGGAGCTGTTTTTT
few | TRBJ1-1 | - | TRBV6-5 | CASSYEGTGREAFF | TGTGCCAGCAGTTACGAGGGTACAGGGAGGGAAGCTTTCTTT
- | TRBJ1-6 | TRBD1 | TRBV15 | CATSREIGTGDNSPLHF | TGTGCCACCAGCAGGGAGATCGGGACAGGGGATAATTCACCCCTCCACTTT
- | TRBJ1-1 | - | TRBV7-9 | CASSSSGSTEAFF | TGTGCCAGCAGCTCGTCAGGGTCCACTGAAGCTTTCTTT
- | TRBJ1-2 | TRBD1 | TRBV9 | CASSSRDRVYYGYTF | TGTGCCAGCAGCTCCCGGGACAGGGTTTACTATGGCTACACCTTC
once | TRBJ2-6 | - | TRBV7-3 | CASSRGGSGANVLTF | TGTGCCAGCAGCAGAGGGGGCTCTGGGGCCAACGTCCTGACTTTC
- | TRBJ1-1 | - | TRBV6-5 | CASSSRGLNTEAFF | TGTGCCAGCAGTTCCAGGGGCCTGAACACTGAAGCTTTCTTT
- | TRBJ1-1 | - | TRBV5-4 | CASSLPNTEAFF | TGTGCCAGCAGCTTGCCGAACACTGAAGCTTTCTTT
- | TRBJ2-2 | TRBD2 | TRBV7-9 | CASSLYAGQRGGGELFF | TGTGCCAGCAGCTTATATGCTGGCCAGCGGGGCGGCGGGGAGCTGTTTTTT
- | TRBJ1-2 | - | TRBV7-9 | CASSLASTLTANYGYTF | TGTGCCAGCAGCTTAGCATCGACCTTAACAGCTAACTATGGCTACACCTTC
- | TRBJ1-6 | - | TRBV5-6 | CASSLVGAPLHF | TGTGCCAGCAGCTTGGTAGGTGCACCCCTCCACTTT
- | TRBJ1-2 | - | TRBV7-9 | CASSSGANYGYTF | TGTGCCAGCAGCTCGGGGGCCAACTATGGCTACACCTTC
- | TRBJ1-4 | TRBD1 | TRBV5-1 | CASSSQGGTEKLFF | TGCGCCAGCAGCTCACAGGGGGGGACTGAAAAACTGTTTTTT
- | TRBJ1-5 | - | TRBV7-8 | CASSFHHEQPQHF | TGTGCCAGCAGCTTCCATCATGAGCAGCCCCAGCATTTT
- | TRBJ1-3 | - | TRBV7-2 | CASSLGPNSGNTIYF | TGTGCCAGCAGCCTAGGACCGAACTCTGGAAACACCATATATTTT
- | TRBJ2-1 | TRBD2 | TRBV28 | CASSLLGLAGGHGYNEQFF | TGTGCCAGCAGTTTATTGGGACTAGCGGGGGGCCACGGCTACAATGAGCAGTTCTTC
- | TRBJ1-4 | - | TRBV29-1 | CSVGARGNEKLFF | TGCAGCGTTGGGGCCAGGGGTAACGAAAAACTGTTTTTT
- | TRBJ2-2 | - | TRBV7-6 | CASSLLTSPGELFF | TGTGCCAGCAGTCTACTAACTAGCCCCGGGGAGCTGTTTTTT
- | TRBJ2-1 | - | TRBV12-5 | CASGLSRLNNEQFF | TGTGCTAGTGGTTTGTCCCGACTTAACAATGAGCAGTTCTTC
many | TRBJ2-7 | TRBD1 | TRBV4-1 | CASSLGQQYYEQYF | TGCGCCAGCAGCCTGGGACAGCAATACTACGAGCAGTACTTC
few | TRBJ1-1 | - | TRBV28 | CASSPREDGNTEAFF | TGTGCCAGCAGCCCTAGAGAGGACGGGAACACTGAAGCTTTCTTT
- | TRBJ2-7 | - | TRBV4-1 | CASSQVRASLYEQYF | TGCGCCAGCAGCCAAGTCAGGGCCTCTTTGTACGAGCAGTACTTC
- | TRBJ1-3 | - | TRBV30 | CAWGHGVSGNTIYF | TGTGCCTGGGGACATGGTGTCTCTGGAAACACCATATATTTT
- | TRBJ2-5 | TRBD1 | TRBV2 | CASSGTGGAYQETQYF | TGTGCCAGCAGTGGCACAGGGGGCGCGTACCAAGAGACCCAGTACTTC
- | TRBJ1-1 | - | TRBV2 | CASKPETQTEAFF | TGTGCCAGCAAACCGGAAACTCAGACTGAAGCTTTCTTT
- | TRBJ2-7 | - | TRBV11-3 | CASSLAGHSYEQYF | TGTGCCAGCAGCTTAGCCGGACACAGCTACGAGCAGTACTTC
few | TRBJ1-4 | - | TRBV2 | CASSPRGRLFF | TGTGCCAGCTCCCCGCGGGGTCGGCTGTTTTTT